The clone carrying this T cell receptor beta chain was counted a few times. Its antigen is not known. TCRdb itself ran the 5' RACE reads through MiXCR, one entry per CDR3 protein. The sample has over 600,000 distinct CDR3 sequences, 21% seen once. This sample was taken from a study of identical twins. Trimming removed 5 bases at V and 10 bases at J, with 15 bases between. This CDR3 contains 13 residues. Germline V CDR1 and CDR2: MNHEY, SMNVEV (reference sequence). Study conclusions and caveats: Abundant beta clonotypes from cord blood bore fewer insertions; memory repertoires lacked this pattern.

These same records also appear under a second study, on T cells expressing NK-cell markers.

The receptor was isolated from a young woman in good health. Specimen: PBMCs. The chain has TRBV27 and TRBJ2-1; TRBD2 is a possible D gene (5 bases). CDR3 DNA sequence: TGTGCCAGCAGTCCTGGTGAGGGCGGCGAGCAGTTCTTC. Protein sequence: CASSPGEGGEQFF.